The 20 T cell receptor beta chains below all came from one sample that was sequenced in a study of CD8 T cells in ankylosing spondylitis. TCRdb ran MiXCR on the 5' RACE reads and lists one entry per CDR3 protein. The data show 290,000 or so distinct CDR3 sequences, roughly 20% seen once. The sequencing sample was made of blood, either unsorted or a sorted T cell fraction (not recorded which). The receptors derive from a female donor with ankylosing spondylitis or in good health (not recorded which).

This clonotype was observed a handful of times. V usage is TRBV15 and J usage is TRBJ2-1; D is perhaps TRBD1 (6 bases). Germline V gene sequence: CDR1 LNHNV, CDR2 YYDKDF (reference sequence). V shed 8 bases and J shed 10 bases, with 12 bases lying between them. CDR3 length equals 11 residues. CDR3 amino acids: CATVGTKEQFF. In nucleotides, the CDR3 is TGTGCCACCGTCGGGACAAAAGAGCAGTTCTTC.

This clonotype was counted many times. The CDR3 region has the DNA TGTGCCAGCAGTCCCCATGTCCTAGCGGCAAAGTGGGGTGAGCAGTTCTTC. Its protein is CASSPHVLAAKWGEQFF. V is TRBV12-3 or TRBV12-4 and J is TRBJ2-1; 7 bases are shared with TRBD2. The CDR3 sequence is 17 residues long. V was clipped by 5 bases and J by 9 bases; unmatched bases: 19.

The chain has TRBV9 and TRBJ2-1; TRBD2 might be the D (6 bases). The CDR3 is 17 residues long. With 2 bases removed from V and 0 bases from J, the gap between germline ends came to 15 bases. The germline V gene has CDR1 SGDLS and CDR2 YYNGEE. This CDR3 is CASSVGISGYSYNEQFF. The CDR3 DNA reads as TGTGCCAGCAGCGTTGGGATTAGCGGCTACTCCTACAATGAGCAGTTCTTC.

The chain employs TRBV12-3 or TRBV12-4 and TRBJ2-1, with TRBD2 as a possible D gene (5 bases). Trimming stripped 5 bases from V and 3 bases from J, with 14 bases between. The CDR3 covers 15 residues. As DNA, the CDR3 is TGTGCCAGCAGTCCTTCGGACTCGGACTACAATGAGCAGTTCTTC. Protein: CASSPSDSDYNEQFF.

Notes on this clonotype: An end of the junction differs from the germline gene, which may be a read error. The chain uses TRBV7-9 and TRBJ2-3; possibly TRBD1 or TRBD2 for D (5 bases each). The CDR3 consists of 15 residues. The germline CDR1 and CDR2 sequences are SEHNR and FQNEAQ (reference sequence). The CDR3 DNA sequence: TGTGCCAGCAGCTTCGACAGTCCTAGCACAGATATGCAGTATTTT. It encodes CASSFDSPSTDMQYF.

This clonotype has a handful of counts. Written as DNA, the CDR3 is TGTGCCAGCAGCTGGACTAGCGGGATCTCCTACAATGAGCAGTTCTTC. Its translation is CASSWTSGISYNEQFF. The chain carries TRBV7-2 and TRBJ2-1; 12 bases are shared with TRBD2. The CDR3 is made up of 16 amino acids. V trimming: 4 bases; J trimming: 0 bases; junction bases outside the gene matches: 1. CDR1 and CDR2 from the germline V gene are SGHTA and FQGNSA.

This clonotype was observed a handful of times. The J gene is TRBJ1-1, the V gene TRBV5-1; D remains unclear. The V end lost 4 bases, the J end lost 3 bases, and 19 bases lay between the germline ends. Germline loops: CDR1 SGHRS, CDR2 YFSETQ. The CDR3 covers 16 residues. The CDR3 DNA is TGCGCCAGCAGCACCGGTAGGCGGGGAGTAGACACTGAAGCTTTCTTT. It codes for CASSTGRRGVDTEAFF.

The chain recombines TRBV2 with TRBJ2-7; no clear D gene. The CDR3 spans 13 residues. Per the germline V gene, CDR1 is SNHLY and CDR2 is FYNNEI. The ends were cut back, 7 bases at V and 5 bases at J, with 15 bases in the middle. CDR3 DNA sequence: TGTGCCAGCAAGCTAAACCAGGTTAACGAGCAGTACTTC. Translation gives CASKLNQVNEQYF.

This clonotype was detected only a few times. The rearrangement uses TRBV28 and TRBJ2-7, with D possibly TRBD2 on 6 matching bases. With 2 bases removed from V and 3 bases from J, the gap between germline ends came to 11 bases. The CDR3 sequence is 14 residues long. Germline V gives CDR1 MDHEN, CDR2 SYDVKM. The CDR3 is CASSLGAGIYEQYF. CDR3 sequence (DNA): TGTGCCAGCAGTTTAGGGGCGGGGATCTACGAGCAGTACTTC.

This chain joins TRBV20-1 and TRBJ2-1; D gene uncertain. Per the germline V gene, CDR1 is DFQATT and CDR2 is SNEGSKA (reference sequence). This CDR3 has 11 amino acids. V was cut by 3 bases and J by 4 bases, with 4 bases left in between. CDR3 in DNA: TGCAGTGCTAGGACTTACAATGAGCAGTTCTTC. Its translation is CSARTYNEQFF.

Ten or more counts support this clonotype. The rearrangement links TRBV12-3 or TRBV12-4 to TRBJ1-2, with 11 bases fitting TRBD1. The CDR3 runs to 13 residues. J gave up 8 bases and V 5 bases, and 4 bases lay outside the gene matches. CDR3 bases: TGTGCCAGCAGTCCCCGGGACAGGGGGGGCTACACCTTC. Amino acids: CASSPRDRGGYTF.

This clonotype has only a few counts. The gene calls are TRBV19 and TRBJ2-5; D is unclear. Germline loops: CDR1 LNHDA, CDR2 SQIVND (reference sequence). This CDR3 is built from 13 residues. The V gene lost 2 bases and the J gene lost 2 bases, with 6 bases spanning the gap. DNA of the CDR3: TGTGCCAGTAGTATATTCCTACAAGAGACCCAGTACTTC. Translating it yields CASSIFLQETQYF.

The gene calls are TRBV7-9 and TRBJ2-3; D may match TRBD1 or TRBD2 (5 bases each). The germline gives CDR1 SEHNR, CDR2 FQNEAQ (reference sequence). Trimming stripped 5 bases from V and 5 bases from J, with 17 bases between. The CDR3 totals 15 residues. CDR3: CASSRLGGGQDTQYF. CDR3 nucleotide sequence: TGTGCCAGCAGCCGCCTGGGCGGAGGACAAGATACGCAGTATTTT. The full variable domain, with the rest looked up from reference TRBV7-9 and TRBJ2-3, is DTGVSQNPRHKITKRGQNVTFRCDPISEHNRLYWYRQTLGQGPEFLTYFQNEAQLEKSRLLSDRFSAERPKGSFSTLEIQRTEQGDSAMYLCASSRLGGGQDTQYFGPGTRLTVL.

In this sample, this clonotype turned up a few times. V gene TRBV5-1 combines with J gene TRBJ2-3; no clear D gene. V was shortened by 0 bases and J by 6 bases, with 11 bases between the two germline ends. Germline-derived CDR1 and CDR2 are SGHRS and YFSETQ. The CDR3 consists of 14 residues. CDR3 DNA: TGCGCCAGCAGCTTGGGGGGTCAAACGGATACGCAGTATTTT. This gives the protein CASSLGGQTDTQYF.

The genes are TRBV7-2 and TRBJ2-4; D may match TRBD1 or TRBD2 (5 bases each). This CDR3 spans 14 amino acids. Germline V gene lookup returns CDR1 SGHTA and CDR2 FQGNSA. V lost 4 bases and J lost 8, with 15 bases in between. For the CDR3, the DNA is TGTGCCAGCAGCTCAGGGACCGCAAGCGACATTCAGTACTTC. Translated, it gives CASSSGTASDIQYF.

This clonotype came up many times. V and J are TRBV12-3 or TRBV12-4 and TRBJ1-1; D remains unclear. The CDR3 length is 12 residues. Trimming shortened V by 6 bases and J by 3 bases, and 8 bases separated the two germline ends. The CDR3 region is CASRPRDTEAFF. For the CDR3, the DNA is TGTGCCAGCAGGCCAAGGGACACTGAAGCTTTCTTT.

The CDR3 reads CASIGLFTGELFF. The CDR3 coding sequence is TGTGCCAGCATAGGACTCTTCACCGGGGAGCTGTTTTTT. This sequence joins TRBV12-3 or TRBV12-4 and TRBJ2-2, with D possibly matching TRBD2 (5 bases). Trimming took 7 bases from V and 4 from J, leaving 10 bases between them. This CDR3 contains 13 residues.

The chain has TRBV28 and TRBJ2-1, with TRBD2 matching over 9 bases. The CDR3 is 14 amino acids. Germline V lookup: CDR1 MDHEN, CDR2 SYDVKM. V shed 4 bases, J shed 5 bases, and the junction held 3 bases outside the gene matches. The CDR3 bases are TGTGCCAGCAGTTCTCCTAGCGGGGACAATGAGCAGTTCTTC. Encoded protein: CASSSPSGDNEQFF.

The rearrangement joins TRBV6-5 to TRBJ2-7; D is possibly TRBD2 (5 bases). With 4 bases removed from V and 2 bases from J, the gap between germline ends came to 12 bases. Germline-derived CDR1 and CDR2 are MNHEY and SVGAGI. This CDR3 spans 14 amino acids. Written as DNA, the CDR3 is TGTGCCAGCAGTTCAACCGGGAATACCTACGAGCAGTACTTC. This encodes CASSSTGNTYEQYF.

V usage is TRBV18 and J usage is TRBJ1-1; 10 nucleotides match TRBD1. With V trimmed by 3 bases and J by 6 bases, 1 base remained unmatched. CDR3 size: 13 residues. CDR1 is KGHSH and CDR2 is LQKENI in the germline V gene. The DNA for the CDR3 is TGTGCCAGCTCACCTGGACAGGGGGCTGAAGCTTTCTTT. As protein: CASSPGQGAEAFF. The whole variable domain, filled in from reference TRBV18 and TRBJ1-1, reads NAGVMQNPRHLVRRRGQEARLRCSPMKGHSHVYWYRQLPEEGLKFMVYLQKENIIDESGMPKERFSAEFPKEGPSILRIQQVVRGDSAAYFCASSPGQGAEAFFGQGTRLTVV.